This T cell receptor (beta chain) stems from a study of post-analysis software for immune sequencing data. For the study at large: Clinical courses comprised relapsing-remitting, secondary progressive and progressive-relapsing multiple sclerosis.

With regard to this clonotype: No antigen is known for it.

Study-level points and caveats: People with multiple sclerosis had a significantly lower normalized Chao1 diversity than controls did. Samples sharing a preparation batch grouped tightly together when assessed by F measure. In patients, TRBV5-6, TRBV5-1 and TRBV20-1 belonged to five TRBV segments found more frequently than in controls.

Unique-molecular-identifier-tagged TCR beta cDNA libraries were used. Once about 0.95 to 10 million T cells were used, approximately 470,000 cDNA molecules resulted. TCRdb used MiXCR to reprocess the PCR reads, holding one entry per CDR3 protein. The data show around 710,000 distinct CDR3 sequences, more than 45% seen once. Germline CDR1 is DFQATT and CDR2 is SNEGSKA (reference sequence). The CDR3 extends over 13 amino acids. Trimming took 6 bases from V and 7 from J; bases not matched to a gene: 8. The sample was blood. This chain uses TRBV20-1 with TRBJ2-3; 9 positions match TRBD2. The TCR comes from a girl aged 5 to 17 with multiple sclerosis. The chain's CDR3 is CSAPGLAANTQYF. In nucleotides, the CDR3 is TGCAGTGCCCCGGGACTAGCCGCGAATACGCAGTATTTT.